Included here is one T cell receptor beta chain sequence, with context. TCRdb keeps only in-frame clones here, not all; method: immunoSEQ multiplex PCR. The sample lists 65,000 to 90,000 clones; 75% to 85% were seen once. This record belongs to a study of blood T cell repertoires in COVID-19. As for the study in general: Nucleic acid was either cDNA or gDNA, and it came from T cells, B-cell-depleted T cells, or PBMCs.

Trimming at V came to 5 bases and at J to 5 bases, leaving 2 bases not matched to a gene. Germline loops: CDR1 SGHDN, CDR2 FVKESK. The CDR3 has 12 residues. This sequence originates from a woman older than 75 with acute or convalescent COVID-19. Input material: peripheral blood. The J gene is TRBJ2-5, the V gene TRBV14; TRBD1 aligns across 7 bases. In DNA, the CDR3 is TGTGCCAGCAGCAAGACAGGGGAGACCCAGTACTTC. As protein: CASSKTGETQYF.